The source of this TCR beta chain is a study of T cell responses to AZD1222 COVID-19 vaccine (dated by TCRdb to the early 2020s). Describing the broader study: AZD1222 recipients given second doses at about 4 weeks or at about 12 weeks were pooled, since spike-specific TCR depth and breadth were not found to differ between the two schedules. TCR sequencing covered more than 230 trial participants: about 210 given two doses of AZD1222 and around 26 given two doses of MenACWY control vaccine. Trial participants were enrolled by age into 18-55, 56-69 and 70-plus year subgroups, with approximately 150, 28 and 58 TCR-sequenced participants respectively. Here is what the overall study found, with its caveats: Nearly half of unique spike-specific TCRs reportedly recognized epitopes outside regions mutated in the B.1.351 and B.1.1.7 variants. In the small 56-69-year group, the increase in depth fell short of significance, most likely because of low power. After two AZD1222 doses, both the breadth and the depth of spike-specific TCRs were significantly higher than at day 0 and than in MenACWY recipients. The vaccine-associated CD4 TCRs covered the entire spike protein, and the dominant responses fell in regions 160-218 and 743-854. Participants were mostly white British and included more females than males, and it was suggested by the authors that clonal diversity may have been underestimated. Because no day 14 peak-response samples were available, repertoires were characterized only after the peak T cell response. Conclusions about previously exposed vaccinees are limited because only 5 or 6 AZD1222 recipients were SARS-CoV-2 seropositive at baseline.

As to this clone: Its antigen is still unknown. No base-level quality is on record; no much larger clone is a single base apart.

Explained via the paper, the time point label denotes: baseline before first vaccination. The vaccinee samples were drawn from two UK trials, COV001 and COV002, one of which was a single-blind randomized controlled phase 2/3 trial testing AZD1222 (ChAdOx1 nCoV-19) in healthy adults. For TCRbeta chain sequencing, PBMC samples were collected from trial participants at day 0 and at day 28 after the second dose. The CDR3 regions of human TCRbeta chains were subjected to immunosequencing. On the authors' methods: TCRs in the repertoires were matched against a reference library of SARS-CoV-2-specific TCRs that had been generated with the MIRA antigen-specificity platform. Breadth was defined as the fraction of unique TCRs that were SARS-CoV-2-associated. Depth was defined as the fraction of total T cells that were SARS-CoV-2-associated. Using the MIRA data, every spike-specific TCR was mapped to the spike region that the TCR reacted to and assigned to either a CD4 or a CD8 class. Log10-transformed breadth and depth values were compared by one-way ANOVA with Sidak's multiple comparisons tests. TCRdb stores this immuneACCESS table with in-frame sequences only. Part of the clones is absent; in the studies checked, under half of the shortfall reflects unresolved V genes, and no reason is known for the rest. V and J calls plus clone size are reproduced from that table; the DNA served to infer D and trimming. The sample contains about 130,000 clones, over 75% of them found a single time. The ten largest clones add up to about 1.6% of the sample.

Cut back by 2 bases and 4 bases, the V and J ends lie 15 bases apart. Based on the germline V gene (reference sequence), the CDR1 and CDR2 sequences are SGHKS and YYEKEE. The CDR3 runs 15 amino acids, cysteine and phenylalanine included. Kept here is only the CDR3 DNA, which spans 45 bases and is read in frame from base 1. The rearrangement joined TRBV5-5 to TRBJ1-2, with TRBD1 perhaps the D gene, on 6 matching bases. Sequencing was performed on peripheral blood, taken on day 0 of AZD1222 vaccination. The origin of this receptor is an adult in good health. The nucleotide sequence is TGTGCCAGCAGCTTAAACAGGGAGGGAGGCTATGGCTACACCTTC. Its translation reads: CASSLNREGGYGYTF.